This T cell receptor beta chain came from a study of blood T cell repertoires in COVID-19. Whole-study context: COVID-19 samples from acute and convalescent phases originated in the United States, Italy and Spain. T cells, B-cell-depleted T cells, or PBMCs supplied cDNA or gDNA.

Per germline, CDR1 MNHNY and CDR2 SVGAGI (reference sequence). The CDR3 has 15 amino acids. With 7 bases removed from V and 5 bases from J, the gap between germline ends came to 20 bases. Data came from immunoSEQ multiplex PCR; TCRdb stores just in-frame clones and leaves some out. Altogether 150,000 to 200,000 clones are present, roughly 84% being singletons, with the ten largest covering approximately 1.1%. The source material was peripheral blood. This TCR was recovered from a man aged 40-49 years with acute or convalescent COVID-19. The rearrangement uses TRBV6-6 and TRBJ1-1; D may be TRBD1 (6 bases). CDR3 sequence (DNA): TGTGCCAGCATCGACGGGGGGCAAAGTTGGACTGAAGCTTTCTTT. Its protein is CASIDGGQSWTEAFF.